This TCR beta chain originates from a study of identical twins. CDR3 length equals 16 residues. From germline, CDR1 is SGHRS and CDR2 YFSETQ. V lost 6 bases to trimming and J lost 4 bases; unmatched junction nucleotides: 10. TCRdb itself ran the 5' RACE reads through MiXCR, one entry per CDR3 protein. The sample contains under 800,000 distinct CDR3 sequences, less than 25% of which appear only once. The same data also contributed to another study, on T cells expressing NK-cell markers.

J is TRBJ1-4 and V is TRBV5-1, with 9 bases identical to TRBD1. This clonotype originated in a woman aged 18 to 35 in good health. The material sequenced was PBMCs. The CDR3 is CASTSGTGTINEKLFF. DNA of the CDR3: TGCGCCAGCACTTCCGGGACAGGGACAATTAATGAAAAACTGTTTTTT.